The rows below give T cell receptor beta chains drawn from one sample of a study of T-cell reconstitution after alpha-beta-depleted transplantation in children. TCRdb reprocessed the PCR reads with MiXCR, giving one entry per CDR3 protein. This table holds 250,000 to 300,000 distinct CDR3 sequences, around 9.1% found once. Material: PBMCs, obtained before TCRalphabeta/CD19-depleted stem cell transplant. All receptors derive from a boy in the first two years of life with acute myeloid leukemia, due to receive a stem cell transplant. Each CDR3 is given with its conserved first and last residue. The D gene is left open where the match is weak. Clone size is shown for a subset of rows, as once, few, many or a class of expanded clone.

TRBV28	-	TRBJ2-1	few	14	CASKIGVWRHEQFF	TGTGCCAGCAAAATAGGGGTTTGGCGACATGAGCAGTTCTTC
TRBV28	-	TRBJ2-7	-	16	CASSLVVGGQFSYEHF	TGTGCCAGCAGTTTAGTGGTCGGGGGGCAATTCTCCTACGAGCACTTC
TRBV24-1	TRBD1	TRBJ2-5	-	16	CATSDSGTGYPETQYF	TGTGCCACCAGTGATTCTGGGACAGGGTATCCGGAGACCCAGTACTTC
TRBV4-3	TRBD2	TRBJ2-3	many	16	CASSQGTSGRMYTQYF	TGCGCCAGCAGCCAAGGGACTAGCGGGAGGATGTATACGCAGTATTTT
TRBV5-1	-	TRBJ2-1	many	16	CASSFRTEITYNEQFF	TGCGCCAGCAGCTTTAGGACAGAGATAACCTACAATGAGCAGTTCTTC
TRBV14	-	TRBJ2-5	many	16	CASSQGLSRPTETQYF	TGTGCCAGCAGCCAAGGTCTCAGTCGGCCTACGGAGACCCAGTACTTC
TRBV13	-	TRBJ2-3	few	16	CASSSRTGRATDTQYF	TGTGCCAGCAGCAGTAGGACAGGGAGGGCCACAGATACGCAGTATTTT
TRBV7-9	-	TRBJ1-3	few	16	CASSLGRLLPGNTIYF	TGTGCCAGCAGCTTAGGACGGCTGCTACCTGGAAACACCATATATTTT
TRBV7-3	-	TRBJ2-5	many	13	CASSLVDQETQYF	TGTGCCAGCAGCTTAGTGGATCAAGAGACCCAGTACTTC
TRBV7-3	-	TRBJ2-1	many	12	CASSHLAGEQFF	TGTGCCAGCAGCCATCTAGCAGGTGAGCAGTTCTTC
TRBV7-3	TRBD2	TRBJ2-7	many	15	CASSLLAGGSYEQYF	TGTGCCAGCAGCTTACTAGCGGGAGGGTCCTACGAGCAGTACTTC
TRBV5-4	-	TRBJ2-3	few	14	CASSLGQGGDTQYF	TGTGCCAGCAGCTTAGGACAGGGAGGGGATACGCAGTATTTT
TRBV28	-	TRBJ2-5	many	13	CASSLSGGETQYF	TGTGCCAGCAGTTTATCAGGGGGGGAGACCCAGTACTTC
TRBV20-1	TRBD2	TRBJ2-1	few	17	CSASMSVGGLAGAEQFF	TGCAGTGCTAGTATGTCTGTTGGGGGTCTAGCGGGAGCTGAGCAGTTCTTC
TRBV7-3	-	TRBJ2-3	few	12	CASSFGTRQQYF	TGTGCCAGCAGCTTTGGGACCCGACAGCAGTATTTT
TRBV6-5	-	TRBJ2-6	few	16	CASSYGESSGANVLTF	TGTGCCAGCAGTTACGGCGAGAGCTCTGGGGCCAACGTCCTGACTTTC
TRBV3-1	-	TRBJ2-7	many	15	CASSQGDYRDYEQYF	TGTGCCAGCAGCCAAGGAGACTACCGAGACTACGAGCAGTACTTC
TRBV29-1	-	TRBJ2-7	many	13	CSVSHLNIYEQYF	TGCAGCGTTTCCCACCTTAATATCTACGAGCAGTACTTC
TRBV27	-	TRBJ1-2	many	13	CASKPQEFYGYTF	TGTGCCAGCAAACCACAGGAGTTCTATGGCTACACCTTC
TRBV20-1	TRBD2	TRBJ2-7	few	13	CSAREGLNYEQYF	TGCAGTGCTAGAGAGGGACTAAACTACGAGCAGTACTTC
TRBV29-1	-	TRBJ2-1	few	15	CSVEGGGRSYNEQFF	TGCAGCGTTGAAGGGGGCGGCCGCTCCTACAATGAGCAGTTCTTC
TRBV20-1	-	TRBJ2-7	few	14	CSARRQEISYEQYF	TGCAGTGCTAGGAGACAGGAGATCTCCTACGAGCAGTACTTC
TRBV27	TRBD1	TRBJ2-1	-	14	CASSPDRGIDRQFF	TGTGCCAGCAGCCCGGACAGGGGGATCGATAGGCAGTTCTTC
TRBV4-3	-	TRBJ2-5	many	13	CASSHVRQETQYF	TGCGCCAGCAGCCATGTTAGGCAAGAGACCCAGTACTTC
TRBV6-2/TRBV6-3	-	TRBJ2-2	many	14	CASTRSTFTGELFF	TGTGCCAGCACCCGAAGTACCTTCACCGGGGAGCTGTTTTTT
TRBV30	-	TRBJ2-7	many	14	CAWQRMITSYEQYF	TGTGCCTGGCAACGAATGATTACTAGCTACGAGCAGTACTTC
TRBV5-1	-	TRBJ2-3	many	17	CASSLVDQLFSTDTQYF	TGCGCCAGCAGCTTGGTGGACCAGCTCTTTAGCACAGATACGCAGTATTTT
TRBV28	-	TRBJ1-6	many	17	CASSRRFGGSYNSPLHF	TGTGCCAGCAGCCGGAGGTTTGGGGGCTCCTATAATTCACCCCTCCACTTT
TRBV5-1	-	TRBJ2-5	many	14	CASSSGRGQETQYF	TGCGCCAGCAGCTCTGGGCGGGGCCAAGAGACCCAGTACTTC
TRBV7-8	TRBD2	TRBJ2-4	many	19	CASSYIGIAGSGTKNIQYF	TGTGCCAGCAGTTACATAGGAATAGCGGGCTCTGGGACCAAAAACATTCAGTACTTC
TRBV29-1	-	TRBJ2-2	many	12	CSVEDFTGELFF	TGCAGCGTTGAAGATTTCACCGGGGAGCTGTTTTTT
TRBV28	-	TRBJ1-5	many	12	CASSTTNQPQHF	TGTGCCAGCAGTACCACTAATCAGCCCCAGCATTTT
TRBV28	TRBD1	TRBJ2-4	-	16	CASRRDRANPKNIQYF	TGTGCCAGCAGGAGGGACAGGGCCAACCCCAAAAACATTCAGTACTTC
TRBV27	TRBD1	TRBJ2-6	many	15	CASSPGTAGANVLTF	TGTGCCAGCAGTCCGGGGACAGCTGGGGCCAACGTCCTGACTTTC
TRBV14	TRBD1	TRBJ2-5	few	16	CASSQDSGRGQKTQYF	TGTGCCAGCAGCCAAGATTCGGGCAGGGGGCAAAAGACCCAGTACTTC
TRBV5-1	TRBD1	TRBJ1-1	many	15	CASSLWTGLSTEAFF	TGCGCCAGCAGCCTTTGGACAGGGCTGAGCACTGAAGCTTTCTTT
TRBV7-2	TRBD2	TRBJ2-3	many	16	CASSFLLAGGADTQYF	TGTGCCAGCAGCTTCCTACTAGCGGGAGGGGCAGATACGCAGTATTTT
TRBV21-1	-	TRBJ1-4	many	15	CASSAQGAGNEKLFF	TGTGCCAGCAGCGCGCAGGGGGCCGGCAATGAAAAACTGTTTTTT
TRBV5-1	TRBD2	TRBJ2-3	-	17	CASSLSPAGGPSDTQYF	TGCGCCAGCAGCTTGAGTCCAGCGGGGGGGCCATCCGATACGCAGTATTTT
TRBV24-1	TRBD1	TRBJ2-1	many	14	CATTPGQGHNEQFF	TGTGCCACCACCCCGGGACAGGGCCACAATGAGCAGTTCTTC
TRBV28	-	TRBJ1-5	many	16	CASSLPGPSGNQPQHF	TGTGCCAGCAGTTTACCAGGACCGTCAGGCAATCAGCCCCAGCATTTT
TRBV10-3	TRBD1	TRBJ1-1	many	16	CAISEGLVRGDTEAFF	TGTGCCATCAGTGAAGGCTTAGTCAGGGGGGACACTGAAGCTTTCTTT
TRBV6-1	TRBD2	TRBJ2-5	many	16	CASSRQGLAVQETQYF	TGTGCCAGCAGTAGACAGGGACTAGCGGTGCAAGAGACCCAGTACTTC
TRBV28	TRBD2	TRBJ2-2	many	15	CASSLGLAGVGELFF	TGTGCCAGCAGTCTTGGACTAGCGGGAGTCGGGGAGCTGTTTTTT
TRBV9	TRBD2	TRBJ2-3	few	19	CASSVGTSGGWGADDTQYF	TGTGCCAGCAGCGTCGGGACTAGCGGGGGGTGGGGTGCAGATGATACGCAGTATTTT
TRBV7-2	TRBD2	TRBJ2-5	many	15	CASSPGLAGVETQYF	TGTGCCAGCAGCCCTGGACTAGCGGGAGTGGAGACCCAGTACTTC
TRBV20-1	TRBD2	TRBJ2-1	many	16	CSARKSEREIRNEQFF	TGCAGTGCTAGGAAGAGTGAGCGGGAGATAAGGAATGAGCAGTTCTTC
TRBV28	-	TRBJ2-7	few	17	CASSPGGSRGLTYEQYF	TGTGCCAGCAGCCCCGGGGGTAGCAGGGGATTAACCTACGAGCAGTACTTC
TRBV5-1	-	TRBJ2-2	few	16	CASSLRKGRDTGELFF	TGCGCCAGCAGCTTGCGGAAAGGGAGAGACACCGGGGAGCTGTTTTTT
TRBV7-2	TRBD2	TRBJ2-1	many	16	CASSLKLAGGVNEQFF	TGTGCCAGCAGCTTAAAACTAGCGGGAGGAGTAAATGAGCAGTTCTTC
TRBV5-4	-	TRBJ2-1	few	14	CASSLAEQGDEQFF	TGTGCCAGCAGCTTGGCCGAACAGGGCGATGAGCAGTTCTTC
TRBV20-1	-	TRBJ1-6	-	13	CSARGAGHSPLHF	TGCAGTGCTAGGGGGGCAGGGCACTCACCCCTCCACTTT
TRBV11-2	-	TRBJ2-6	many	11	CASTQTNVLTF	TGTGCCAGCACCCAGACCAACGTCCTGACTTTC
TRBV9	-	TRBJ2-7	many	14	CASSVAGDGYEQYF	TGTGCCAGCAGCGTAGCTGGGGATGGCTACGAGCAGTACTTC
TRBV29-1	-	TRBJ2-7	many	11	CSVGQPYEQYF	TGCAGCGTTGGCCAGCCTTACGAGCAGTACTTC
TRBV5-5	TRBD2	TRBJ2-7	few	18	CASSLTPRIAGGRNEQYF	TGTGCCAGCAGCTTGACCCCCAGGATAGCGGGAGGGAGGAACGAGCAGTACTTC
TRBV10-3	-	TRBJ2-3	many	12	CATRGITDTQYF	TGTGCCACCCGGGGTATCACAGATACGCAGTATTTT
TRBV6-1	TRBD1	TRBJ1-4	many	16	CASSESRTRGREKLFF	TGTGCCAGCAGTGAATCGAGGACCAGGGGGCGTGAAAAACTGTTTTTT
TRBV2	-	TRBJ2-7	many	14	CASSERGRSYEQYF	TGTGCCAGCAGTGAAAGGGGCAGGTCCTACGAGCAGTACTTC
TRBV12-3/TRBV12-4	TRBD1	TRBJ1-5	-	16	CASSRPGQAGNQPQHF	TGTGCCAGCAGTAGACCGGGACAGGCGGGCAATCAGCCCCAGCATTTT